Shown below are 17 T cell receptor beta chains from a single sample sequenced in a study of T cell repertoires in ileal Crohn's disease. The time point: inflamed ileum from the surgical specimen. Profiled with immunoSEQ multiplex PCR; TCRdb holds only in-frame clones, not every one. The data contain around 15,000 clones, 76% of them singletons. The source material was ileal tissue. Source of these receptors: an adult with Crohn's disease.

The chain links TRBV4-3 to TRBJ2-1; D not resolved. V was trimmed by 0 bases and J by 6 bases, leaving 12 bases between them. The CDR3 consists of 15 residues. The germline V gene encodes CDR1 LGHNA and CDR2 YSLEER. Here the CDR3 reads CASSQDFAQSNEQFF. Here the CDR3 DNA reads TGCGCCAGCAGCCAAGATTTCGCGCAAAGCAATGAGCAGTTCTTC.

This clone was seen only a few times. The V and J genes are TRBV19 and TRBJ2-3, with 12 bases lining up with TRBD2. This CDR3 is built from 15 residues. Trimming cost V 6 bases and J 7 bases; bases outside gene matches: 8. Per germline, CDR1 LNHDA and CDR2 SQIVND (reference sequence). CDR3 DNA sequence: TGTGCCAGTAGCTCCCTAGCGGGGGGGCCTAATACGCAGTATTTT. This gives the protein CASSSLAGGPNTQYF.

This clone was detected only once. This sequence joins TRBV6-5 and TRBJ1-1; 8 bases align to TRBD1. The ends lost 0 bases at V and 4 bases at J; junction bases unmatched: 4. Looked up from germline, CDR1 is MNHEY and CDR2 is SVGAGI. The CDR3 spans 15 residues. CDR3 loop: CASSYSGQGATEAFF. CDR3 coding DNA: TGTGCCAGCAGTTACTCCGGGCAGGGGGCCACTGAAGCTTTCTTT.

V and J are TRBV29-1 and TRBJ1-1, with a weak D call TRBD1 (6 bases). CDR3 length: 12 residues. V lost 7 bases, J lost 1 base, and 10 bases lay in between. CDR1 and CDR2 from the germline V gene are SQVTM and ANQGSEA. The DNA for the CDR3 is TGCAGCGGATCACAGGGGAACACTGAAGCTTTCTTT. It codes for CSGSQGNTEAFF.

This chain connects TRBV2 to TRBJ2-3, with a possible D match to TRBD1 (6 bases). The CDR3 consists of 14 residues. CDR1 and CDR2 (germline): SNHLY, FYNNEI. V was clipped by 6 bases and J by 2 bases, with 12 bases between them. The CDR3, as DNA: TGTGCCAGCAGGTGGGACATCTCCACAGATACGCAGTATTTT. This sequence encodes CASRWDISTDTQYF.

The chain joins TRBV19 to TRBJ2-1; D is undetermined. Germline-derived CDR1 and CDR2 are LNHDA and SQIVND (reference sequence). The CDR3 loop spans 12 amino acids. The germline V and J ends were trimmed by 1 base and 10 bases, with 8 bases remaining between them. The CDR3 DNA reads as TGTGCCAGTAGTATAGGTATAGCAGAGCAGTTCTTC. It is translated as CASSIGIAEQFF.

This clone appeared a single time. CDR3: CASSPRVASTDTQYF. The CDR3 bases are TGTGCCAGCAGCCCTCGGGTAGCTAGCACAGATACGCAGTATTTT. The chain combines TRBV11-2 with TRBJ2-3; no definite D call. Germline CDR1 is SGHAT and CDR2 is FQNNGV. Trimming pared 5 bases from V and 0 bases from J, leaving 12 bases between. This CDR3 is built from 15 residues.

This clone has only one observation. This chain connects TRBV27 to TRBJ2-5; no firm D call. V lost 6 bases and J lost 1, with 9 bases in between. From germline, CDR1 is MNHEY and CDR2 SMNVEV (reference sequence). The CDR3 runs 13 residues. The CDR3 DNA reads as TGTGCCAGCAGCCCTGGGGTCCAAGAGACCCAGTACTTC. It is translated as CASSPGVQETQYF.

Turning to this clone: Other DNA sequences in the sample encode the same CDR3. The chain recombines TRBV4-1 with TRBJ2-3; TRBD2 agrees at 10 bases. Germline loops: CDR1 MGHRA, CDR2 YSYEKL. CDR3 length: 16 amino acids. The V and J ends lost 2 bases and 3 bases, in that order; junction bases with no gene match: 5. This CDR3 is CASSQSLAGGTDTQYF. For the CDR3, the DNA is TGCGCCAGCAGCCAATCGTTAGCGGGGGGAACAGATACGCAGTATTTT.

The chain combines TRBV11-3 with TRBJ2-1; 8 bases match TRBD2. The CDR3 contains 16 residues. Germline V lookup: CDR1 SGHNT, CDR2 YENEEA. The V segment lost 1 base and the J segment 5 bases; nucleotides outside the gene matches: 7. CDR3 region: CASSLGGAGANNEQFF. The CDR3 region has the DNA TGTGCCAGCAGCTTAGGGGGAGCGGGGGCCAACAATGAGCAGTTCTTC.

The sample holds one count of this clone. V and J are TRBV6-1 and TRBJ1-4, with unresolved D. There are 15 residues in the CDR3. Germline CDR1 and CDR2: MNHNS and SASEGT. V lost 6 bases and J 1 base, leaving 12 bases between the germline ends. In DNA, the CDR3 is TGTGCCAGCAGAACGGGGATCGGAACTAATGAAAAACTGTTTTTT. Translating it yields CASRTGIGTNEKLFF.

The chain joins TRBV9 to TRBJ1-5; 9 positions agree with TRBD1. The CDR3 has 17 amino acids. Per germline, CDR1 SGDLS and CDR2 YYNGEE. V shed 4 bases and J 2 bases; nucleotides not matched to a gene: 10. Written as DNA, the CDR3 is TGTGCCAGCAGCCCGGGACAGGGATTGGTCGGCAATCAGCCCCAGCATTTT. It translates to CASSPGQGLVGNQPQHF.

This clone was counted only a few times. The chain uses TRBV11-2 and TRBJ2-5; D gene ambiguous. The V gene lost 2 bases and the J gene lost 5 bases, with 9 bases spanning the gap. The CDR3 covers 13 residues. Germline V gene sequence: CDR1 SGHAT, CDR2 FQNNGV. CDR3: CASSLYGWETQYF. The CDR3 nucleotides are TGTGCCAGCAGCTTATATGGATGGGAGACCCAGTACTTC. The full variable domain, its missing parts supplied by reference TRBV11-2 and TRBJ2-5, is EAGVAQSPRYKIIEKRQSVAFWCNPISGHATLYWYQQILGQGPKLLIQFQNNGVVDDSQLPKDRFSAERLKGVDSTLKIQPAKLEDSAVYLCASSLYGWETQYFGPGTRLLVL.

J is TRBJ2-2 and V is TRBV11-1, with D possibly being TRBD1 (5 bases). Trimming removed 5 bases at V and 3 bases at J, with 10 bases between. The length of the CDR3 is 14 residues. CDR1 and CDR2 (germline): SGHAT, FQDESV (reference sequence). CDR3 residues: CASSGQGYTGELFF. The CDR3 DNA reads TGTGCCAGCAGCGGGCAGGGATACACCGGGGAGCTGTTTTTT.

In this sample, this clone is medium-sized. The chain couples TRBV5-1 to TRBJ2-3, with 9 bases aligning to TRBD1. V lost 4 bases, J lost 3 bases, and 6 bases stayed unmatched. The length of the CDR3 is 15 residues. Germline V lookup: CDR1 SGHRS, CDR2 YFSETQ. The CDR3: CASSPQGARTDTQYF. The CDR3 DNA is TGCGCCAGCAGCCCACAGGGGGCAAGGACAGATACGCAGTATTTT. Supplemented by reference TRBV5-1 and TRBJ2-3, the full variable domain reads KAGVTQTPRYLIKTRGQQVTLSCSPISGHRSVSWYQQTPGQGLQFLFEYFSETQRNKGNFPGRFSGRQFSNSRSEMNVSTLELGDSALYLCASSPQGARTDTQYFGPGTRLTVL.

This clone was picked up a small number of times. CDR3 sequence: CASSLESGANQPQHF. CDR3 bases: TGTGCCAGCAGCTTAGAATCAGGGGCGAATCAGCCCCAGCATTTT. The genes are TRBV7-9 and TRBJ1-5; D is perhaps TRBD1 (6 bases). Between the trimmed V and J ends, which lost 1 base and 4 bases, there was a span of 11 bases. The CDR3 has 15 residues. Germline V gene sequence: CDR1 SEHNR, CDR2 FQNEAQ (reference sequence). Combining the CDR3 with reference TRBV7-9 and TRBJ1-5 gives the whole variable domain DTGVSQNPRHKITKRGQNVTFRCDPISEHNRLYWYRQTLGQGPEFLTYFQNEAQLEKSRLLSDRFSAERPKGSFSTLEIQRTEQGDSAMYLCASSLESGANQPQHFGDGTRLSIL.

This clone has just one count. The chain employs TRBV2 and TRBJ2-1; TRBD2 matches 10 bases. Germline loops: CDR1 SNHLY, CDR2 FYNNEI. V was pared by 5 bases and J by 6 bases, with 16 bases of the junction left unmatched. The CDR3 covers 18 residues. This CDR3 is CASSTGVVSGGAGNEQFF. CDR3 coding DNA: TGTGCCAGCAGTACAGGGGTCGTAAGCGGGGGGGCTGGCAATGAGCAGTTCTTC.